Listed below are T cell receptor beta chains from one sample, sequenced in a study of T cells after yellow fever vaccination. Each CDR3 protein is one row after TCRdb ran MiXCR on the 5' RACE reads. The sample includes 300,000 to 400,000 distinct CDR3 sequences, roughly 8.7% of them seen just once. The sample was PBMCs, taken on the day of the first yellow fever vaccination. The receptors come from a man younger than 35 who received the YFV17D yellow fever vaccine. CDR3s include the opening cysteine and the closing phenylalanine or tryptophan. A D gene is named only where the DNA matches it firmly. Clone sizes are given selectively: once, few, many, or a class where the clone is expanded.

. | TRBJ2-3 | few | TRBV20-1 | CSAGDGTGTQYF | TGCAGTGCTGGCGATGGGACGGGTACGCAGTATTTT
TRBD1 | TRBJ1-6 | . | TRBV20-1 | CSARDHRSGGDSPLHF | TGCAGTGCTAGAGATCATCGGTCAGGGGGGGATTCACCCCTCCACTTT
TRBD1 | TRBJ1-2 | . | TRBV18 | CASSPTAEGQALRTF | TGTGCCAGCTCACCTACAGCCGAGGGACAGGCACTACGCACCTTC
. | TRBJ2-3 | many | TRBV29-1 | CSVEDTRTYTDTQYF | TGCAGCGTTGAAGATACGCGCACCTACACAGATACGCAGTATTTT
TRBD1 | TRBJ1-5 | . | TRBV5-4 | CASSLTGGPQHF | TGTGCCAGCAGCTTGACAGGGGGGCCCCAGCATTTT
TRBD2 | TRBJ2-5 | few | TRBV3-1 | CASSQEGGGFAGDNQETQYF | TGTGCCAGCAGCCAAGAAGGCGGGGGGTTTGCGGGCGACAACCAAGAGACCCAGTACTTC
. | TRBJ2-6 | once | TRBV20-1 | CSALGPSGANVLTF | TGCAGTGCTCTGGGGCCCTCTGGGGCCAACGTCCTGACTTTC
TRBD1 | TRBJ2-5 | many | TRBV6-2/TRBV6-3 | CASSFKTGGRETQYF | TGTGCCAGCAGCTTCAAGACAGGGGGGCGAGAGACCCAGTACTTC
. | TRBJ1-1 | many | TRBV9 | CASSLTLGQSEAFF | TGTGCCAGCAGCCTTACACTCGGGCAATCTGAAGCTTTCTTT
TRBD1 | TRBJ1-1 | . | TRBV12-3/TRBV12-4 | CASSDRGRFSPQNTEAFF | TGTGCCAGCAGTGACAGGGGGCGCTTTTCCCCTCAGAACACTGAAGCTTTCTTT
. | TRBJ2-4 | few | TRBV28 | CASGFRLQYF | TGTGCCAGCGGTTTCCGCCTTCAGTACTTC
TRBD1 | TRBJ1-1 | many | TRBV7-3 | CASSTQGGTEAFF | TGTGCCAGCAGCACTCAGGGGGGGACTGAAGCTTTCTTT
. | TRBJ2-7 | . | TRBV4-1 | CASSQGTSQREQYF | TGCGCCAGCAGCCAAGGTACGTCACAAAGGGAGCAGTACTTC
. | TRBJ1-4 | few | TRBV12-3/TRBV12-4 | CASRRQSPNEKLFF | TGTGCCAGCAGGCGACAGAGCCCTAATGAAAAACTGTTTTTT
. | TRBJ1-1 | many | TRBV9 | CASSGTGTEAFF | TGTGCCAGCAGTGGGACGGGGACTGAAGCTTTCTTT
. | TRBJ2-3 | few | TRBV25-1 | CASSEGGGGTDTQYF | TGTGCCAGCAGTGAAGGAGGGGGCGGCACAGATACGCAGTATTTT
TRBD1 | TRBJ2-7 | few | TRBV7-2 | CASSIHLPRTGSYEQYF | TGTGCCAGCAGCATACATTTACCAAGGACAGGCTCCTACGAGCAGTACTTC
. | TRBJ1-1 | few | TRBV3-1 | CASSQGDRLNTEAFF | TGTGCCAGCAGCCAAGGGGACCGACTGAACACTGAAGCTTTCTTT